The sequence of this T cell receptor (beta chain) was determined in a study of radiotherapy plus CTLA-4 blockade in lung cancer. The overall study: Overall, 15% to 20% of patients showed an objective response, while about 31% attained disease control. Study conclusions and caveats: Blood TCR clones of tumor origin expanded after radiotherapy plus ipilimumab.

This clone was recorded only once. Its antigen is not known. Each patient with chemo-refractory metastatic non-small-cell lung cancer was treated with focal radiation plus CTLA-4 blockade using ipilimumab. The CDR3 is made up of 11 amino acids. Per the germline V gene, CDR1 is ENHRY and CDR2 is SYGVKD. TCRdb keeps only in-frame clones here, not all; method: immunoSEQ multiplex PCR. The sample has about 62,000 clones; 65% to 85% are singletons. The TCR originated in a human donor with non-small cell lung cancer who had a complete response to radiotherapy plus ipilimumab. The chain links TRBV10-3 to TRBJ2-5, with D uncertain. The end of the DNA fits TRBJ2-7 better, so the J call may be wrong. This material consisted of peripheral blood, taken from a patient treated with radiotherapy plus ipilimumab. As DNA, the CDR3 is TGTGCCATCAGCGCCGGAGTCGAGCAGTACTTC. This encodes CAISAGVEQYF.